This TCR beta chain was documented in a study of blood T cells in healthy people across ages. Overall study results and limits: The recorded TCR beta diversity per million T cells decreased in a roughly linear manner with age.

A second PCR of roughly 7 to 11 cycles used a sample-barcoded 5' primer and a J-beta primer mix. MiXCR, applied by TCRdb to the 5' RACE reads, yields one record per CDR3 protein. The repertoire holds roughly 860,000 distinct CDR3 sequences, with around 68% as singletons. With regard to this clonotype: What it binds is not known.

Germline V gene data show CDR1 as MGHDK and CDR2 as SYGVNS. Trimming cost V 4 bases and J 4 bases; bases outside gene matches: 6. This CDR3 has 14 amino acids. This TCR was sampled from a man in his thirties or forties in good health. The sequenced sample consisted of blood. The J gene is TRBJ1-2, the V gene TRBV25-1; TRBD1 aligns across 7 bases. The CDR3 nucleotides read TGTGCCAGCAGTGGGGATGAGGGGGCCTATGGCTACACCTTC. It codes for CASSGDEGAYGYTF.